This T cell receptor (beta chain) was sequenced in a study of liver allograft versus peripheral blood T cells. Study at large: What was compared were the T cell receptor repertoires in transplanted livers and those in the peripheral blood of recipients. Overall study findings and caveats: Intragraft T cell receptor repertoires of liver allografts were reported to differ from peripheral blood repertoires.

This clonotype was counted only a few times. Antigen: not known. TCRdb independently ran MiXCR on the reads; one entry per CDR3 protein. The sample yields several thousand distinct CDR3 sequences, approximately 15% seen once. CDR1 SGHTA and CDR2 FQGNSA come from the germline V gene. V was trimmed by 0 bases and J by 4 bases, leaving 10 bases between them. This CDR3 contains 15 residues. The chain carries TRBV7-2 and TRBJ1-3, with a possible D match to TRBD1 (6 bases). The receptor was derived from a human patient who had a liver transplant. Some T cells may be supplied by the graft donor. The CDR3 nucleotides read TGTGCCAGCAGCTTAGCAGGGGGAGGAGGAAACACCATATATTTT. The encoded protein is CASSLAGGGGNTIYF.